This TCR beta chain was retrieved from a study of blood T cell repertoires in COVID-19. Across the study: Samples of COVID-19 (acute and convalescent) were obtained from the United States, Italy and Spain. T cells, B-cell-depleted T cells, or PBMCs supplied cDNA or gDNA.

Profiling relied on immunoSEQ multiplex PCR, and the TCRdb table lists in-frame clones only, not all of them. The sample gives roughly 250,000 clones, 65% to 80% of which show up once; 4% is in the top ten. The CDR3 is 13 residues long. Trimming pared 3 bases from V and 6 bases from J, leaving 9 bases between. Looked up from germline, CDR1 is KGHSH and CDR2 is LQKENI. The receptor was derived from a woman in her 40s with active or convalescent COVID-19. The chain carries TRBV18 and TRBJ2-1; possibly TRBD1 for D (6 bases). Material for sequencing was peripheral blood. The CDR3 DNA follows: TGTGCCAGCTCACCTTACAGGGTCAATGAGCAGTTCTTC. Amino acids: CASSPYRVNEQFF.